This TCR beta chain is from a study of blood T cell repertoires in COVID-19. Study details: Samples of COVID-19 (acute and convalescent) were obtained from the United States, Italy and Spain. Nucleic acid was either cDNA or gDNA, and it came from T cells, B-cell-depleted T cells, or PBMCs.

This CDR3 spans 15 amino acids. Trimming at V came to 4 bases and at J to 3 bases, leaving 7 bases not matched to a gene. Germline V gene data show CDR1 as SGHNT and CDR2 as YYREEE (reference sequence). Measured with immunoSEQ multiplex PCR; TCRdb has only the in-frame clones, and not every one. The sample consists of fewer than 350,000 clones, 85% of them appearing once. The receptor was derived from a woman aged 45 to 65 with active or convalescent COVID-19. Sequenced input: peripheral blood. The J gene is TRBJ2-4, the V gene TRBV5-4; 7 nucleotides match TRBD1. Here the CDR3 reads CASSQDRVVKNIQYF. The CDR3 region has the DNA TGTGCCAGCAGCCAAGACAGGGTAGTCAAAAACATTCAGTACTTC.